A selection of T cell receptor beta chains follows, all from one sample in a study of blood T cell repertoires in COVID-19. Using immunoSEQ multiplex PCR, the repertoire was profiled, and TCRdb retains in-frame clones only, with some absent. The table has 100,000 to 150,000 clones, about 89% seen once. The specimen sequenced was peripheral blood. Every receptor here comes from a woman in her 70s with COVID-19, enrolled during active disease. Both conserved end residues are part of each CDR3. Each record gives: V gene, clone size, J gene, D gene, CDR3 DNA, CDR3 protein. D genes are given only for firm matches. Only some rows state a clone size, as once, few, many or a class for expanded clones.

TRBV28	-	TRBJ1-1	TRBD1	TGTGCCAGCATAACGGACAGGGAGGGGACTGAAGCTTTCTTT	CASITDREGTEAFF
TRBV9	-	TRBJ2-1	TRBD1	TGTGCCAGCAGCGAGACCTTGACAGGGATTAATGAGCAGTTCTTC	CASSETLTGINEQFF
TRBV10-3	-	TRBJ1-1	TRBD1	TGTGCCATCAGGGAGACAGGGGTGAACACTGAAGCTTTCTTT	CAIRETGVNTEAFF
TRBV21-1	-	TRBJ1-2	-	TGTGCCAGCAGCAATATTAGCAGGGCGGAATTTAACTATGGCTACACCTTC	CASSNISRAEFNYGYTF
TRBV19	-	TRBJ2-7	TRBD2	TGTGCCAGTAGTACCCTACTAGCGGGGGTGCCCTACGAGCAGTACTTC	CASSTLLAGVPYEQYF
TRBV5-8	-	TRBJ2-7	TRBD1	TGTGCCAGCAGCCACAGGGGTTTCAAGGTATACGAGCAGTACTTC	CASSHRGFKVYEQYF
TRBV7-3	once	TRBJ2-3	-	TGTGCCAGCAGCACGGGGGGCGGCGGTAGCACAGATACGCAGTATTTT	CASSTGGGGSTDTQYF
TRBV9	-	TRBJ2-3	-	TGTGCCAGCAGCTTCAGTGGAACGGGGTGGGACACAGATACGCAGTATTTT	CASSFSGTGWDTDTQYF
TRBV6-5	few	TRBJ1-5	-	TGTGCCAGCAGCGCCGGGAGGGGGGTAGATCAGCCCCAGCATTTT	CASSAGRGVDQPQHF
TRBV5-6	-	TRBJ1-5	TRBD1	TGTGCCAGCAGCTTGGCATTCACAGGGGAGAATCAGCCCCAGCATTTT	CASSLAFTGENQPQHF
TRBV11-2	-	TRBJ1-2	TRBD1	TGTGCCAGCAGCCCAGACAGGGTTGGCGTCTATGGCTACACCTTC	CASSPDRVGVYGYTF
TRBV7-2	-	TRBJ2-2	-	TGTGCCAGCAGCTCCCTCTTAGGGGAGCTGTTTTTT	CASSSLLGELFF
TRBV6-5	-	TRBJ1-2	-	TGTGCCAGCACCCCTGCAGGGGACTATGGCTACACCTTC	CASTPAGDYGYTF
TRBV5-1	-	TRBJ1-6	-	TGCGCCAGCAGCTCGACAGGTAGCTCCTATAATTCACCCCTCCACTTT	CASSSTGSSYNSPLHF
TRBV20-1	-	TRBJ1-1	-	TGCAGTGCTACTGACACCGGAGGGCTGAAGGGTGAAGCTTTCTTT	CSATDTGGLKGEAFF
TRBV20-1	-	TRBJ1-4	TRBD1	TGCAGTGGGACAGGGGAGGAAAAACTGTTTTTT	CSGTGEEKLFF
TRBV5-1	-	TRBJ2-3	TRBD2	TGCGCCAGCAGCCTCAGTACTAGCGGGGGAGGAGATACGCAGTATTTT	CASSLSTSGGGDTQYF
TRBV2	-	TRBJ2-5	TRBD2	TGTGCCAGCAGTGAATGGCGGGGGGGGGAAGAGACCCAGTACTTC	CASSEWRGGEETQYF
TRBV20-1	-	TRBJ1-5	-	TGCAGTGCTAGTTTCAGGGATACCGCCTCCCTATATAGCAATCAGCCCCAGCATTTT	CSASFRDTASLYSNQPQHF
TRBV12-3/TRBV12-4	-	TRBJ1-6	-	TGTGCCAGCAGTTATCTCGATTCACCCCTCCACTTT	CASSYLDSPLHF
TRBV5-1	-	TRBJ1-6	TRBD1	TGCGCCAGCAGCATTAGGACAGGGGAGATATCTTCACCCCTCCACTTT	CASSIRTGEISSPLHF
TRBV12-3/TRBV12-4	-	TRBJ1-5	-	TGTGCCAGCAGTACAGGTAGCAATCAGCCCCAGCATTTT	CASSTGSNQPQHF
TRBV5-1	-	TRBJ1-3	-	TGCGCCAGCAGCTTGGATCCACAGTCTGGAAACACCATATATTTT	CASSLDPQSGNTIYF
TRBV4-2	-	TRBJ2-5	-	TGTGCCAGCAGCCAAGGCGGGGTGGGAGCTGAGACCCAGTACTTC	CASSQGGVGAETQYF
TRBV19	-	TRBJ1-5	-	TGTGCCAGTAGTACTGCGGGGAGCAATCAGCCCCAGCATTTT	CASSTAGSNQPQHF
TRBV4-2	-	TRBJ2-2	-	TGTGCCAGCAGCCAAGTAGGGGGGGCGCCCGGGGAGCTGTTTTTT	CASSQVGGAPGELFF
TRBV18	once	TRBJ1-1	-	TGTGCCAGCTCACCAACGGGGGGCACTGAAGCTTTCTTT	CASSPTGGTEAFF
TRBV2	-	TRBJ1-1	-	TGTGCCAGCTTCCGGACACCGTTTGGAAACACTGAAGCTTTCTTT	CASFRTPFGNTEAFF
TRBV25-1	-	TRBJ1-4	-	TGTGCCAGCACGCAGGGCCGTAATGAAAAACTGTTTTTT	CASTQGRNEKLFF
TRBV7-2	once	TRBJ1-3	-	TGTGCCAGCAGCTTAGCAAGAGGGTTATCTGGAAACACCATATATTTT	CASSLARGLSGNTIYF
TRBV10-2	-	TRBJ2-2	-	TGCGCCAGCAAAGGGTTAGCGACCGGGGAGCTGTTTTTT	CASKGLATGELFF
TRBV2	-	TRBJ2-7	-	TGTGCCAGCAGACCCCTTTATTCGGGGAGCTCCTACGAGCAGTACTTC	CASRPLYSGSSYEQYF
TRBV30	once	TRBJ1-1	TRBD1	TGTGCCGGTACAGGGGATCACACTGAAGCTTTCTTT	CAGTGDHTEAFF
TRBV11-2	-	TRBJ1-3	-	TGTGCCAGCAGCTTAGCTGAGGGAGGAAGAAGGGGATCTGGAAACACCATATATTTT	CASSLAEGGRRGSGNTIYF
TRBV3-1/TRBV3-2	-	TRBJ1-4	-	TGTGCCAGCAGCCCCTACGTTGCAACTAATGAAAAACTGTTTTTT	CASSPYVATNEKLFF
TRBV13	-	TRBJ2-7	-	TGTGCCAGCAGCTTCGGGTCGGGGGTAAGGCGCGAGCAGTACTTC	CASSFGSGVRREQYF
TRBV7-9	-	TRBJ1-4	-	TGTGCCAGCAGACCAAGGCGGGCTGCAACTAATGAAAAACTGTTTTTT	CASRPRRAATNEKLFF
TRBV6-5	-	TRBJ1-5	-	TGTGCCAGCAAGGGGTACAATCAGCCCCAGCATTTT	CASKGYNQPQHF
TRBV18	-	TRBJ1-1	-	TGTGCCAGCTCACCCGGGGTTGGCACTGAAGCTTTCTTT	CASSPGVGTEAFF
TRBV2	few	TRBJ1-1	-	TGTGCCAGCAGTGAGCAGGGTGACACTGAAGCTTTCTTT	CASSEQGDTEAFF
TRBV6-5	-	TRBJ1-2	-	TGTGCCAGCAGTTACGGAGGGGTGGACTACACCTTC	CASSYGGVDYTF
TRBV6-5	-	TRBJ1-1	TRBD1	TGTGCCACCGACAGGGGAGCTGAAGCTTTCTTT	CATDRGAEAFF
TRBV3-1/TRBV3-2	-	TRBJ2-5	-	TGTGCCAGCAGCCATACGCGGGACTCCGTCCAAGAGACCCAGTACTTC	CASSHTRDSVQETQYF
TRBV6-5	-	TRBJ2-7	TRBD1	TGTGCCAGCAGTTCAGTCAGGGGGCCCTTCGAGCAGTACTTC	CASSSVRGPFEQYF